This entry concerns a single T cell receptor beta chain. The data were produced by immunoSEQ multiplex PCR, yet TCRdb's version contains in-frame clones alone and is incomplete. The repertoire holds over 75,000 clones, around 95% seen once, with 0.2% to 0.25% in the top ten. There are 15 residues in the CDR3. Germline V gives CDR1 SGHRS, CDR2 YFSETQ. The trim removed 4 bases at V and 5 bases at J, leaving 5 bases unmatched. This record belongs to a study of technical replicates of blood from a few donors. The chain links TRBV5-1 to TRBJ2-3, with 12 bases matching TRBD2. The material sequenced was T cells isolated from PBMCs. This TCR was sampled from a human donor in good health. This CDR3 is CASSVLAGGGDTQYF. In DNA form, the CDR3 reads TGCGCCAGCAGCGTCCTAGCGGGGGGGGGAGATACGCAGTATTTT.